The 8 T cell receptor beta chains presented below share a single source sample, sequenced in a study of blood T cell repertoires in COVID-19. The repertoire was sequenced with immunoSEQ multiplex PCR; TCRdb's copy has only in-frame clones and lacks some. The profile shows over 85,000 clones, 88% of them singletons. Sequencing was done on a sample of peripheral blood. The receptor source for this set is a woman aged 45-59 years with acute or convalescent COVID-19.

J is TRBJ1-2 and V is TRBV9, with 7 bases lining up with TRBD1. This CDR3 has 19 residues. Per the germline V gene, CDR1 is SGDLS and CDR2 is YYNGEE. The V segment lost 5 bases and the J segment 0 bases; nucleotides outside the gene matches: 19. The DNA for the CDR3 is TGTGCCAGCAGTGAGGGGGCAGGGGCGAGGCTGTCGGCTAACTATGGCTACACCTTC. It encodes CASSEGAGARLSANYGYTF. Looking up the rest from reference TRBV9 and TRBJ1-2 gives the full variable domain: DSGVTQTPKHLITATGQRVTLRCSPRSGDLSVYWYQQSLDQGLQFLIQYYNGEERAKGNILERFSAQQFPDLHSELNLSSLELGDSALYFCASSEGAGARLSANYGYTFGSGTRLTVV.

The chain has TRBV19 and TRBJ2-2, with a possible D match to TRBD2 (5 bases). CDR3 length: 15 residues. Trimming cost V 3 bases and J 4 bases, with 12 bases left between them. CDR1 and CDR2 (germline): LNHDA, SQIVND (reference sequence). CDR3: CASSISAVGTGELFF. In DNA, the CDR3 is TGTGCCAGTAGTATCTCAGCGGTCGGCACCGGGGAGCTGTTTTTT.

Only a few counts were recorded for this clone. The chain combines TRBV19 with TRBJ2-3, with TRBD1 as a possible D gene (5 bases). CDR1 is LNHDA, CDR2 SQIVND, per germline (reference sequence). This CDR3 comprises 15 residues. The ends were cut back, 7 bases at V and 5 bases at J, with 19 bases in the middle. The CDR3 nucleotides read TGTGCCAGTAACCCCACTGTAGGGGCGCGAGATACGCAGTATTTT. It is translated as CASNPTVGARDTQYF.

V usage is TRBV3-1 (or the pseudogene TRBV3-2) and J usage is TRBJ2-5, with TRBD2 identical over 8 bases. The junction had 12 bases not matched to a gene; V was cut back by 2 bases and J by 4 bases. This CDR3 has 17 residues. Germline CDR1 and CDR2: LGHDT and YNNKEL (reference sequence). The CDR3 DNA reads TGTGCCAGCAGCCAAAGCGGGAGAAGAGGGGGTCGAGAGACCCAGTACTTC. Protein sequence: CASSQSGRRGGRETQYF.

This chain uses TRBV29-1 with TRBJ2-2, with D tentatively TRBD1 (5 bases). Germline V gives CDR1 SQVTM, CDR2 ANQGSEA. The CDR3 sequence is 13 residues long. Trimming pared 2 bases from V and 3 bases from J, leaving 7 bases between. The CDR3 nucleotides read TGCAGCGTTGAACAGGGTCACACCGGGGAGCTGTTTTTT. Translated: CSVEQGHTGELFF.

Here the CDR3 DNA reads TGTGCCAGCAGCGGACATCGCCTCTATGGCTACACCTTC. Protein sequence: CASSGHRLYGYTF. V is TRBV25-1 and J is TRBJ1-2; weak D call: TRBD1 (5 bases). There are 13 residues in the CDR3. V was trimmed by 6 bases and J by 4 bases, leaving 12 bases between them. Germline loops: CDR1 MGHDK, CDR2 SYGVNS.

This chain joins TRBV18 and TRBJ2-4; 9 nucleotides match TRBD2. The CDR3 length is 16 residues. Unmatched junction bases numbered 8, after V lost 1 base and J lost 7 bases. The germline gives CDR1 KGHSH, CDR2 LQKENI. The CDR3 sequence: CASSPRIGREGNIQYF. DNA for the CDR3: TGTGCCAGCTCACCACGAATCGGGCGGGAGGGGAACATTCAGTACTTC.

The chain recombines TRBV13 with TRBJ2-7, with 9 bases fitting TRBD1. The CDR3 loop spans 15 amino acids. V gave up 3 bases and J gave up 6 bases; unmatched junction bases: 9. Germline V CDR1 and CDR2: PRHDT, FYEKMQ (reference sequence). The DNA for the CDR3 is TGTGCCAGCAGCTTTCCCGGGGACAGGGCGCTCGAGCAGTACTTC. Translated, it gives CASSFPGDRALEQYF. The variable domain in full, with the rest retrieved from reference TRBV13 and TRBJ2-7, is AAGVIQSPRHLIKEKRETATLKCYPIPRHDTVYWYQQGPGQDPQFLISFYEKMQSDKGSIPDRFSAQQFSDYHSELNMSSLELGDSALYFCASSFPGDRALEQYFGPGTRLTVT.